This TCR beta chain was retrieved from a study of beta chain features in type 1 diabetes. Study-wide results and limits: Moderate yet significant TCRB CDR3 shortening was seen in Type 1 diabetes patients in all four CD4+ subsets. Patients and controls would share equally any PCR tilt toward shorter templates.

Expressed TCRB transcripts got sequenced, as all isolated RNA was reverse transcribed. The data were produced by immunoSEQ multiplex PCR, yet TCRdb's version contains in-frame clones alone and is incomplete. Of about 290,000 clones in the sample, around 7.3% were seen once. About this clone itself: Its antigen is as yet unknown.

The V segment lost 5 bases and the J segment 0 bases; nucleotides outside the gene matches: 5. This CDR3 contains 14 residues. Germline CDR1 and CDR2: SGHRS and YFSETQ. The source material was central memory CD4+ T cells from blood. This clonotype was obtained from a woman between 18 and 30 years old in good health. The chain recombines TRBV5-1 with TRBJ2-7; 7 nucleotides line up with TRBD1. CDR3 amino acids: CASSSGQRSYEQYF. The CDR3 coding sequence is TGCGCCAGCAGTTCGGGACAGCGCTCCTACGAGCAGTACTTC. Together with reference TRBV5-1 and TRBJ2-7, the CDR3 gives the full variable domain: KAGVTQTPRYLIKTRGQQVTLSCSPISGHRSVSWYQQTPGQGLQFLFEYFSETQRNKGNFPGRFSGRQFSNSRSEMNVSTLELGDSALYLCASSSGQRSYEQYFGPGTRLTVT.